This T cell receptor (beta chain) was obtained from a study of T cells in Graves' hyperthyroidism and ophthalmopathy. Overall study context: Pretreatment peripheral blood was obtained at initial diagnosis.

TCR beta CDR3 regions were amplified from RNA. The study used the HTBI primer set for a first-round RT-PCR of the TCR CDR3. TCRdb used MiXCR to reprocess the multiplex PCR reads, holding one entry per CDR3 protein. The sample has 300,000 to 450,000 distinct CDR3 sequences, around 18% seen once. In the case of this clonotype: Its antigen remains unknown.

Whole-study results and caveats: Ophthalmopathy, which appeared later, was predicted by the model a median approximately 6 months before onset.

Those patients with uncontrolled infection, other autoimmune disease, pregnancy or lactation were excluded. V trimming: 3 bases; J trimming: 4 bases; junction bases outside the gene matches: 11. This CDR3 is built from 16 residues. Germline loops: CDR1 KGHSH, CDR2 LQKENI. The TCR sequence derives from a woman aged 40 to 50 with Graves' ophthalmopathy. The sequencing sample was made of blood. This chain links TRBV18 with TRBJ1-1, with 7 bases aligning to TRBD1. In DNA, the CDR3 is TGTGCCAGCTCACCGGGACAGACAGGGTATGGCACTGAAGCTTTCTTT. Translated, it gives CASSPGQTGYGTEAFF. The full variable domain, its missing parts supplied by reference TRBV18 and TRBJ1-1, is NAGVMQNPRHLVRRRGQEARLRCSPMKGHSHVYWYRQLPEEGLKFMVYLQKENIIDESGMPKERFSAEFPKEGPSILRIQQVVRGDSAAYFCASSPGQTGYGTEAFFGQGTRLTVV.